This is a list of T cell receptor beta chains from one sample in a study of blood T cells in healthy people across ages. TCRdb analysed the 5' RACE reads with MiXCR anew, one entry per CDR3 protein. The table lists some 1.8 million distinct CDR3 sequences, around 40% of them singletons. The material sequenced was blood. Receptors were obtained from a human donor in good health. CDR3s include the opening cysteine and the closing phenylalanine or tryptophan. The D gene is left open where the match is weak. Clone sizes are given selectively: once, few, many, or a class where the clone is expanded.

size,J,D,V,CDR3,DNA
.,TRBJ2-7,.,TRBV7-2,CASSLSSNSYNEQYF,TGTGCCAGCAGCTTATCTTCAAACTCCTACAATGAGCAGTACTTC
few,TRBJ1-5,.,TRBV7-3,CASSLKWGNQPQHF,TGTGCCAGCAGCTTAAAATGGGGCAATCAGCCCCAGCATTTT
.,TRBJ2-3,TRBD1,TRBV19,CASSIDRVTDTQYF,TGTGCCAGTAGTATTGACAGGGTGACAGATACGCAGTATTTT
.,TRBJ1-1,.,TRBV29-1,CGASPGHPNTEAFF,TGCGGAGCGTCCCCGGGACACCCGAACACTGAAGCTTTCTTT
.,TRBJ1-1,.,TRBV6-1,CASSEPYSGVNTEAFF,TGTGCCAGCAGTGAACCTTACTCAGGGGTGAACACTGAAGCTTTCTTT
.,TRBJ2-3,.,TRBV29-1,CSVQGSVRADTQYF,TGCAGCGTTCAGGGTAGTGTTCGTGCAGATACGCAGTATTTT
.,TRBJ1-1,.,TRBV20-1,CSARAGEGQGEAFF,TGCAGTGCTAGAGCCGGGGAGGGGCAGGGTGAAGCTTTCTTT
few,TRBJ2-1,TRBD2,TRBV4-3,CASSQEGLAGMDEQFF,TGCGCCAGCAGCCAAGAAGGTCTAGCGGGGATGGATGAGCAGTTCTTC
.,TRBJ1-2,.,TRBV27,CASSFGESNYGYTF,TGTGCCAGCAGTTTCGGGGAATCTAACTATGGCTACACCTTC
.,TRBJ1-2,.,TRBV4-3,CASSHGEMNYGYTF,TGCGCCAGCAGCCACGGGGAGATGAACTATGGCTACACCTTC
few,TRBJ2-5,TRBD1,TRBV5-6,CASSGLLGTGMSGETQYF,TGTGCCAGCAGCGGGCTCCTCGGGACAGGGATGTCGGGAGAGACCCAGTACTTC
.,TRBJ1-2,.,TRBV5-6,CASSLGTSMGGYTF,TGTGCCAGCAGCTTGGGCACTTCCATGGGTGGCTACACCTTC
few,TRBJ1-4,TRBD1,TRBV5-1,CASSIPTGDNQKLFF,TGCGCCAGCAGCATACCGACAGGGGACAACCAAAAACTGTTTTTT
.,TRBJ1-1,.,TRBV29-1,CNGCRSPEAFF,TGCAACGGGTGTAGGAGCCCTGAAGCTTTCTTT
.,TRBJ2-3,TRBD2,TRBV11-2,CTSSLLAGGTDTQYF,TGTACCAGCAGCTTATTAGCGGGGGGCACAGATACGCAGTATTTT
.,TRBJ2-7,.,TRBV29-1,CSGKDGTYEQYF,TGCAGCGGAAAGGACGGTACCTACGAGCAGTACTTC
.,TRBJ2-7,TRBD2,TRBV6-1,CASSEAGAGAYYEQYF,TGTGCCAGCAGTGAAGCGGGAGCGGGGGCCTACTACGAGCAGTACTTC
few,TRBJ1-5,TRBD1,TRBV6-2/TRBV6-3,CASRFQGGNQPQHF,TGTGCCAGCAGATTCCAGGGGGGAAATCAGCCCCAGCATTTT
few,TRBJ2-1,.,TRBV7-2,CASSLGFTGGNEQFF,TGTGCCAGCAGCTTAGGTTTTACAGGAGGCAATGAGCAGTTCTTC
.,TRBJ1-1,.,TRBV2,CASSEFSREAFF,TGTGCCAGCAGTGAGTTTAGCAGGGAAGCTTTCTTT
few,TRBJ2-3,.,TRBV4-3,CASSQDPKGSPQYF,TGCGCCAGCAGCCAAGATCCGAAAGGGAGTCCGCAGTATTTT
few,TRBJ1-1,.,TRBV5-5,CASSTGQRRNEAFF,TGTGCCAGCAGCACCGGACAGAGAAGAAATGAAGCTTTCTTT
.,TRBJ2-7,TRBD1,TRBV7-6,CACSRPGTGYDPYEQYF,TGTGCCTGCAGCCGGCCCGGGACAGGGTATGACCCTTACGAGCAGTACTTC
.,TRBJ2-3,.,TRBV7-2,CASSPEARGTDTQYF,TGTGCCAGCAGCCCTGAGGCCAGGGGCACAGATACGCAGTATTTT
once,TRBJ2-7,.,TRBV20-1,CSADRWGASYEQYF,TGCAGTGCGGATCGCTGGGGAGCTTCCTACGAGCAGTACTTC
.,TRBJ2-1,.,TRBV20-1,CSARGTSNEQFF,TGCAGTGCTAGAGGGACCAGCAATGAGCAGTTCTTC
few,TRBJ2-3,.,TRBV20-1,CSAPFPDMGTDTQYF,TGCAGTGCTCCCTTCCCGGACATGGGCACAGATACGCAGTATTTT
few,TRBJ1-5,.,TRBV7-2,CASSPHPDGYQPQHF,TGTGCCAGCAGCCCACACCCGGACGGTTATCAGCCCCAGCATTTT